This T cell receptor beta chain was sequenced for a study of OX40 agonist ivuxolimab in advanced cancers. A note on the overall study: Ivuxolimab was a fully human IgG2 agonistic monoclonal antibody targeting the costimulatory receptor OX40 (CD134). Peripheral TCRbeta sequencing aimed to test whether ivuxolimab altered TCR sequence diversity and caused clonal T-cell expansion. The paper covers the monotherapy dose-escalation part of the phase I ivuxolimab trial, which included N of about 50 patients. Partial responses occurred in three dose-escalation patients: two with cutaneous melanoma and one with hepatocellular carcinoma. In the dose-escalation cohort, 82.7% of patients were male, and the mean age was around 60 years, with a range of about 23 to 80. Prior anti-PD-1, anti-PD-L1 or anti-CTLA-4 therapy was permitted, and checkpoint inhibitors had been received by less than 45% of dose-escalation patients. Of the 50 to 55 dose-escalation patients, hepatocellular carcinoma was present in approximately 20, melanoma in some 15, renal cell carcinoma in 9 and head and neck cancer in 9. Intravenous ivuxolimab was administered to patients every 2 weeks at six dose levels: 0.01, 0.1, 0.3, 1.5, 3 and 10 mg/kg.

Reading from cysteine to phenylalanine, the CDR3 counts 15 amino acids. Only the CDR3 region is kept as DNA, spanning 45 bases read in frame from base 1. Deletion took 2 bases off V and 7 bases off J, with a span of 12 bases between the germline ends. The germline V gene provides CDR1 SGHTA and CDR2 FQGNSA. For sequencing of the TCRbeta CDR3 region, genomic DNA was extracted from the sorted cells. The immunoSEQ Assay was used to sequence the TCRbeta CDR3 regions. TCRdb stores this immuneACCESS table with in-frame sequences only. Part of the clones is absent; in the studies checked, under half of the shortfall reflects unresolved V genes, and no reason is known for the rest. This sample gives some 54,000 clones in total; 80% of them show up just once. Of the sample, 4% to 5% is held by the ten largest clones. The study at large found these results: Antigen specificity was not determined for the clonally expanded peripheral T cells. On average, CD8+ T cells showed more expanded clones than CD4+ T cells after ivuxolimab. Low levels of normalized T-cell clonal expansion were also shown by some nonresponding patients. At doses from 0.1 to 3.0 mg/kg, clonal expansion was seen in both CD4+ and CD8+ blood T cells between baseline and week 6. In the 0.1-3.0 mg/kg groups, partial responders were among the patients with the lowest normalized peripheral clonal expansion, particularly in CD8+ T cells.

As concerns this clone: It lacks a known antigen. No base quality information exists; no much larger clone differs at one position.

The trial excluded patients who had a history of autoimmune disease or were on systemic immunosuppression. Peripheral blood for TCR sequencing was collected from all dose cohorts at baseline, on cycle 4 day 1, and on cycle 7 day 1. Samples were obtained from an open-label, multicenter, first-in-human phase I dose-escalation trial of ivuxolimab. Adults with locally advanced or metastatic melanoma, renal cell carcinoma, hepatocellular carcinoma or head and neck squamous cell carcinoma were enrolled in the trial. Before TCR sequencing, CD4+ T cells and CD8+ T cells were sorted from peripheral blood as separate populations.

The TCR was taken from an adult with an advanced solid tumor such as melanoma, head and neck, liver or kidney cancer. The V and J genes are TRBV7-2 and TRBJ1-6; too little of a D gene remains to name it. The sample here was CD4+ or CD8+ T cells sorted from blood, taken in a trial of the OX40 agonist ivuxolimab. The CDR3 protein is CASSLRASLNSPLHF. The DNA sequence follows: TGTGCCAGCAGCTTAAGGGCCTCACTAAATTCACCCCTCCACTTT.